These 3 T cell receptor beta chains were all obtained from the same sample, sequenced in a study of shared clonotypes between healthy human individuals. TCRdb's table, derived via immunoSEQ multiplex PCR, lists solely in-frame clones and lacks some. The sample has about 660,000 clones, roughly 70% seen once. Source material: memory CD4+ T cells sorted from blood. Subset defined: CD45RA-negative fraction. These receptors were taken from a woman in her twenties or thirties in good health.

To note about this clone: The sample holds other DNA sequences that translate to the same CDR3. The chain combines TRBV29-1 with TRBJ1-1, with 10 nucleotides matching TRBD1. V was clipped by 5 bases and J by 1 base; unmatched bases: 1. This CDR3 is 13 amino acids long. Germline CDR1 is SQVTM and CDR2 is ANQGSEA. This CDR3 reads CSVRTGGNTEAFF. DNA for the CDR3: TGCAGCGTTAGGACAGGGGGGAACACTGAAGCTTTCTTT.

This rearrangement joins TRBV11-1 to TRBJ1-1, with TRBD1 as a possible D gene (5 bases). The CDR3 is 13 amino acids. V lost 7 bases to trimming and J lost 5 bases, with 14 bases between them. CDR1 is SGHAT and CDR2 is FQDESV in the germline V gene (reference sequence). This CDR3 is CASNPQGETEAFF. The CDR3 region has the DNA TGTGCCAGCAATCCCCAGGGTGAGACTGAAGCTTTCTTT.

For this clone: This may be a read error: a much more frequent sequence differs by one nucleotide. This chain uses TRBV19 with TRBJ2-1, with TRBD1 identical over 10 bases. In germline, CDR1 is LNHDA, CDR2 SQIVND (reference sequence). The CDR3 is 15 amino acids. V was clipped by 10 bases and J by 3 bases; unmatched bases: 9. The CDR3 coding sequence is TGTGCCAATAGAGAGGACAGGGGGGACTACAATGAGCAGTTCTTC. It codes for CANREDRGDYNEQFF.